This T cell receptor (beta chain) was recovered during a study of cytomegalovirus exposure and HLA in healthy donors. Regarding the study as a whole: Later analysis placed DRB1 highest and HLA-C lowest in TCR association rates, which differed by HLA locus. Earlier analysis found most TCR beta V segments productive about 87% or about 30% of the time. TCR beta sequences reportedly predicted most subjects' HLA-A and HLA-B alleles accurately.

To note about this clone: Its antigen is unknown.

The PCR had 60 Vbeta and 13 Jbeta primers. Using immunoSEQ multiplex PCR, the repertoire was profiled, and TCRdb retains in-frame clones only, with some absent. The table includes fewer than 250,000 clones, 80% to 90% detected once. The TCR comes from a man in his thirties or forties in good health and CMV-seronegative. The sample was PBMCs.

The CDR3 is CASSIRGRYEKLFF. The CDR3 DNA reads TGTGCCAGCAGTATCAGGGGGCGGTATGAAAAACTGTTTTTT. V gene TRBV28 combines with J gene TRBJ1-4; 8 nucleotides match TRBD1. Germline loops: CDR1 MDHEN, CDR2 SYDVKM. CDR3 length: 14 amino acids. V shed 5 bases, J shed 6 bases, and the junction held 5 bases outside the gene matches.